The 21 T cell receptor beta chains presented below share a single source sample, sequenced in a study of cytomegalovirus exposure and HLA in healthy donors. PCR was performed using 60 Vbeta and 13 Jbeta primers. Assay used: immunoSEQ multiplex PCR; TCRdb lists only in-frame clones, some missing. This table holds roughly 200,000 clones, approximately 85% found once. The sample was PBMCs. These receptors came from a woman between 50 and 59 years old in good health and CMV-seronegative.

The chain employs TRBV27 and TRBJ1-4, with a weak D call TRBD1 (5 bases). Trimming shortened V by 6 bases and J by 0 bases, and 14 bases separated the two germline ends. The CDR3 is 16 residues long. Germline CDR1 is MNHEY and CDR2 is SMNVEV (reference sequence). The CDR3: CASRTGLLATNEKLFF. CDR3 in DNA: TGTGCCAGCAGAACGGGACTTCTAGCAACTAATGAAAAACTGTTTTTT.

The genes are TRBV6-6 and TRBJ2-1, with TRBD2 as a possible D gene (6 bases). V lost 5 bases, J lost 6 bases, and 8 bases lay in between. Germline values: CDR1 MNHNY, CDR2 SVGAGI (reference sequence). The CDR3 extends over 12 amino acids. CDR3 in DNA: TGTGCCAGCAGTCGGGAGTTCAATGAGCAGTTCTTC. Translated: CASSREFNEQFF.

The chain recombines TRBV27 with TRBJ2-1; TRBD2 matches 7 bases. From germline, CDR1 is MNHEY and CDR2 SMNVEV (reference sequence). The J segment lost 5 bases and the V segment lost 1 base, leaving 8 bases of the junction unmatched. The CDR3 sequence is 16 residues long. The CDR3 spells CASSLYLGRANNEQFF. CDR3 in DNA: TGTGCCAGCAGTTTATATCTAGGGAGGGCCAACAATGAGCAGTTCTTC.

This chain joins TRBV28 and TRBJ2-7, with TRBD1 matching over 10 bases. The CDR3 length is 15 residues. V trimming: 5 bases; J trimming: 2 bases; junction bases outside the gene matches: 6. The germline gives CDR1 MDHEN, CDR2 SYDVKM. CDR3 region: CASSPTGGFTYEQYF. CDR3 sequence (DNA): TGTGCCAGCAGTCCGACAGGGGGCTTCACCTACGAGCAGTACTTC.

V is TRBV28 and J is TRBJ2-1; no clear D gene. This CDR3 region has 14 residues. Germline values: CDR1 MDHEN, CDR2 SYDVKM. The ends were cut back, 4 bases at V and 0 bases at J, with 7 bases in the middle. CDR3 nucleotide sequence: TGTGCCAGCAGTTCGTTGAGCTCCTACAATGAGCAGTTCTTC. Its translation: CASSSLSSYNEQFF.

This clone came up once. This chain connects TRBV2 to TRBJ1-5, with D uncertain. The CDR3 spans 13 residues. CDR1 is SNHLY, CDR2 FYNNEI, per germline. Trimming took 3 bases from V and 3 from J, leaving 6 bases between them. CDR3 sequence: CASSESFNQPQHF. Here the CDR3 DNA reads TGTGCCAGCAGTGAGTCCTTCAATCAGCCCCAGCATTTT.

The chain employs TRBV18 and TRBJ2-7, with 10 bases that match TRBD2. The CDR3 has 14 amino acids. From germline, CDR1 is KGHSH and CDR2 LQKENI. The V gene end was trimmed by 6 bases and the J gene end by 4 bases; junction bases not matched to a gene: 6. CDR3 loop: CASSSGTSEYEQYF. The CDR3 coding sequence is TGTGCCAGCTCGTCTGGGACTAGCGAGTACGAGCAGTACTTC.

In this sample, this clone turned up a few times. The chain employs TRBV4-2 and TRBJ2-7; 8 bases are shared with TRBD1. CDR3 length equals 14 residues. The ends lost 3 bases at V and 2 bases at J; junction bases unmatched: 3. CDR1 is LGHNA and CDR2 is YNFKEQ in the germline V gene. The CDR3 region is CASSQGQAAYEQYF. The DNA of the CDR3 is TGTGCCAGCAGCCAGGGACAGGCCGCCTACGAGCAGTACTTC.

The J gene is TRBJ2-5, the V gene TRBV4-1; TRBD2 matches 7 bases. Germline V gives CDR1 MGHRA, CDR2 YSYEKL. The CDR3 runs 16 residues. The V and J ends lost 3 bases and 7 bases, in that order; junction bases with no gene match: 14. This chain's CDR3 is CASSHPEASGSVTQYF. The DNA of the CDR3 is TGCGCCAGCAGCCACCCGGAGGCTAGCGGCTCCGTGACCCAGTACTTC.

V gene TRBV7-2 combines with J gene TRBJ2-7, with D perhaps matching TRBD1 (8 bases). Germline CDR1 and CDR2: SGHTA and FQGNSA. The CDR3 is made up of 16 amino acids. The V gene lost 7 bases and the J gene lost 3 bases, with 22 bases spanning the gap. CDR3: CASNPRGGTGRYEQYF. CDR3 sequence (DNA): TGTGCCAGCAACCCCAGGGGGGGGACAGGCCGCTACGAGCAGTACTTC.

J is TRBJ1-2 and V is TRBV5-4; D gene unclear. Germline V gives CDR1 SGHNT, CDR2 YYREEE (reference sequence). The CDR3 loop spans 14 amino acids. V was clipped by 7 bases and J by 2 bases, with 15 bases between them. The CDR3: CASFDHGLNYGYTF. CDR3 nucleotides: TGTGCCAGCTTCGATCACGGACTAAACTATGGCTACACCTTC. Full variable domain (missing parts from reference TRBV5-4 and TRBJ1-2): ETGVTQSPTHLIKTRGQQVTLRCSSQSGHNTVSWYQQALGQGPQFIFQYYREEENGRGNFPPRFSGLQFPNYSSELNVNALELDDSALYLCASFDHGLNYGYTFGSGTRLTVV.

This clone has just a few counts. The chain combines TRBV5-1 with TRBJ2-7, with 15 bases lining up with TRBD2. The CDR3 totals 18 residues. Trimming cost V 5 bases and J 5 bases; bases outside gene matches: 14. Germline CDR1 and CDR2: SGHRS and YFSETQ. CDR3 amino acids: CASSFTPTGTSGRNEQYF. For the CDR3, the DNA is TGCGCCAGCAGTTTTACTCCAACCGGGACTAGCGGGAGGAACGAGCAGTACTTC.

This rearrangement joins TRBV5-4 to TRBJ2-7, with TRBD2 matching over 13 bases. J was trimmed by 6 bases and V by 4 bases; bases with no gene match: 7. Per the germline V gene, CDR1 is SGHNT and CDR2 is YYREEE (reference sequence). The CDR3 extends over 15 amino acids. CDR3 sequence (DNA): TGTGCCAGCAGCCACACTAGCGGGAGGGCCGTCGAGCAGTACTTC. It specifies CASSHTSGRAVEQYF. Combining the CDR3 with reference TRBV5-4 and TRBJ2-7 gives the whole variable domain ETGVTQSPTHLIKTRGQQVTLRCSSQSGHNTVSWYQQALGQGPQFIFQYYREEENGRGNFPPRFSGLQFPNYSSELNVNALELDDSALYLCASSHTSGRAVEQYFGPGTRLTVT.

The genes are TRBV9 and TRBJ1-4, with no clear D. The V gene's germline CDR1 is SGDLS and CDR2 YYNGEE. Trimming left V 1 base short and J 10 bases short, with 11 bases between. CDR3 length: 13 residues. In nucleotides, the CDR3 is TGTGCCAGCAGCGTACAGGATTTGGGAAAACTGTTTTTT. It is translated as CASSVQDLGKLFF. The full variable domain, with the rest looked up from reference TRBV9 and TRBJ1-4, is DSGVTQTPKHLITATGQRVTLRCSPRSGDLSVYWYQQSLDQGLQFLIQYYNGEERAKGNILERFSAQQFPDLHSELNLSSLELGDSALYFCASSVQDLGKLFFGSGTQLSVL.

The chain is built from TRBV10-3 and TRBJ2-1; the D gene is possibly TRBD2 (5 bases). This CDR3 spans 13 amino acids. V was cut by 6 bases and J by 5 bases, with 11 bases left in between. Germline CDR1 is ENHRY and CDR2 is SYGVKD. The CDR3 reads CAISKLEDNEQFF. The CDR3 DNA is TGTGCCATCAGCAAACTAGAGGACAATGAGCAGTTCTTC.

The chain uses TRBV19 and TRBJ1-2; TRBD1 matches 7 bases. Germline CDR1 and CDR2: LNHDA and SQIVND (reference sequence). The J segment lost 6 bases and the V segment lost 0 bases, leaving 13 bases of the junction unmatched. The CDR3 loop spans 17 amino acids. The CDR3 nucleotides are TGTGCCAGTAGTATAGACCGATCGGGGACAGAAACAAATGGCTACACCTTC. Its translation: CASSIDRSGTETNGYTF.

The CDR3 nucleotides read TGTGCCAGCAGCTTAGAACGGCGGGCAGCAAGCACAGATACGCAGTATTTT. Translation: CASSLERRAASTDTQYF. V usage is TRBV7-8 and J usage is TRBJ2-3, with TRBD2 as a possible D gene (5 bases). The CDR3 has 17 residues. Trimming left V 1 base short and J 0 bases short, with 14 bases between. Per germline, CDR1 SGHVS and CDR2 FQNEAQ.

Of note for this clone: The junction does not match germline at one end; this may be a read error. The chain carries TRBV27 and TRBJ2-1; D unclear. The CDR3 has 13 amino acids. CDR1 is MNHEY, CDR2 SMNVEV, per germline (reference sequence). The CDR3 spells CASSPPGGLERFF. The CDR3, as DNA: TGTGCCAGCAGTCCACCCGGTGGATTAGAGCGGTTCTTC.

The V call is TRBV19, the J call TRBJ2-2; tentatively, D is TRBD1 (6 bases). This CDR3 is built from 12 residues. V lost 5 bases, J lost 8 bases, and 9 bases lay in between. Germline V CDR1 and CDR2: LNHDA, SQIVND (reference sequence). The CDR3 nucleotides are TGTGCCAGTAGTGTCGACAGGGGGGAGCTGTTTTTT. Protein product: CASSVDRGELFF.

Written as DNA, the CDR3 is TGCGCCAGCAGCACGACATCAATGAACACTGAAGCTTTCTTT. This codes for CASSTTSMNTEAFF. J is TRBJ1-1 and V is TRBV5-1; D unresolved. The CDR3 runs 14 residues. Germline V CDR1 and CDR2: SGHRS, YFSETQ. With 4 bases removed from V and 0 bases from J, the gap between germline ends came to 10 bases.

About this clone itself: At one end, the junction sequence differs from germline, possibly due to a read error. The sample contains more than one DNA sequence encoding this CDR3. This chain links TRBV28 with TRBJ1-2; possibly TRBD1 for D (6 bases). This CDR3 has 17 amino acids. Germline V CDR1 and CDR2: MDHEN, SYDVKM. Here the CDR3 DNA reads TGCGCCAGCAGCAAACCCCTGGGGGTTGGGACAATCTATGGCTACACCTTC. Its protein product is CASSKPLGVGTIYGYTF.